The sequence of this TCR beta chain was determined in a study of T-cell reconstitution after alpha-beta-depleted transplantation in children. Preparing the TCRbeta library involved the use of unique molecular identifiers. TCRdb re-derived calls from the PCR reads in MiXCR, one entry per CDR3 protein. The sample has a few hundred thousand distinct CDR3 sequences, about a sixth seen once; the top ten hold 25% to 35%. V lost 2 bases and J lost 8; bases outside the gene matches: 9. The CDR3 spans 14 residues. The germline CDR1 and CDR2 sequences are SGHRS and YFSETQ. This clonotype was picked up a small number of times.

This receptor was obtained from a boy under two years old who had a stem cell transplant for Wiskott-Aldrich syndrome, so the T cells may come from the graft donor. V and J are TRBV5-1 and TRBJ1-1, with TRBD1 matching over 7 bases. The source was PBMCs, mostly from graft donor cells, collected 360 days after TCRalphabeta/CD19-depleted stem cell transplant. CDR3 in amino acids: CASSFAATGTEAFF. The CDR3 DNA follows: TGCGCCAGCAGCTTCGCTGCGACAGGGACCGAAGCTTTCTTT. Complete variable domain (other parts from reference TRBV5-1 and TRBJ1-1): KAGVTQTPRYLIKTRGQQVTLSCSPISGHRSVSWYQQTPGQGLQFLFEYFSETQRNKGNFPGRFSGRQFSNSRSEMNVSTLELGDSALYLCASSFAATGTEAFFGQGTRLTVV.